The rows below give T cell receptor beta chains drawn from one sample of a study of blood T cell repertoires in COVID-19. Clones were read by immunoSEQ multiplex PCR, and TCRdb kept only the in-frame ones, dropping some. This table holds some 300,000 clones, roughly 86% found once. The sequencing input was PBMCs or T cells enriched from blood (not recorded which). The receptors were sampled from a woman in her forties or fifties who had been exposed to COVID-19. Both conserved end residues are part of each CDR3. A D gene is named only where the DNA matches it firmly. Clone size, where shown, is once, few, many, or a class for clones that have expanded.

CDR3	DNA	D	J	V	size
CASSLGRDSTEAFF	TGTGCCAGCAGCTTAGGCCGGGACAGCACTGAAGCTTTCTTT	TRBD1	TRBJ1-1	TRBV11-2	NA
CASSLQKNSNQPQHF	TGTGCCAGCAGCCTCCAGAAAAATAGCAATCAGCCCCAGCATTTT	NA	TRBJ1-5	TRBV4-2	once
CASGGDRGPNQPQHF	TGTGCCAGCGGGGGGGACAGGGGGCCTAATCAGCCCCAGCATTTT	TRBD1	TRBJ1-5	TRBV2	NA
CASSSFGGSYNSPLHF	TGTGCCAGCAGCTCGTTCGGGGGGTCCTATAATTCACCCCTCCACTTT	NA	TRBJ1-6	TRBV5-6	NA
CASSQYAGTGETQYF	TGTGCCAGCAGCCAATATGCCGGGACTGGGGAGACCCAGTACTTC	NA	TRBJ2-5	TRBV3-1/TRBV3-2	NA
CASSLTGVQETQYF	TGTGCCAGCAGCTTGACAGGAGTCCAAGAGACCCAGTACTTC	NA	TRBJ2-5	TRBV5-8	NA
CASSTRGRQETQYF	TGTGCCAGCAGTACCAGGGGCCGACAAGAGACCCAGTACTTC	NA	TRBJ2-5	TRBV6-5	NA
CASSLDSTGEAFF	TGCGCCAGCAGCTTGGATTCCACAGGGGAAGCTTTCTTT	NA	TRBJ1-1	TRBV5-1	NA
CASSDRDRGNTEAFF	TGTGCCAGCAGCGACCGGGACAGGGGAAACACTGAAGCTTTCTTT	TRBD1	TRBJ1-1	TRBV13	few
CASSYRRQGVGQPQHF	TGTGCCAGCAGTTACCGAAGACAGGGGGTAGGCCAGCCCCAGCATTTT	TRBD1	TRBJ1-5	TRBV6-5	NA
CASSFFQASNQPQHF	TGTGCCAGCAGCTTTTTCCAGGCTAGCAATCAGCCCCAGCATTTT	NA	TRBJ1-5	TRBV5-8	NA
CATSDRQARNEKLFF	TGTGCCACCAGCGATCGACAGGCCCGTAATGAAAAACTGTTTTTT	NA	TRBJ1-4	TRBV15	NA
CASSQDRGQGFYEQYF	TGTGCCAGCAGCCAAGATCGGGGACAGGGATTCTACGAGCAGTACTTC	TRBD1	TRBJ2-7	TRBV4-2	NA
CASSIVPPPGGGNYNEQFF	TGTGCCAGTAGTATAGTGCCCCCCCCCGGCGGGGGGAACTACAATGAGCAGTTCTTC	TRBD2	TRBJ2-1	TRBV19	NA
CASSLTSGGAYEQYF	TGTGCCAGCAGTTTGACTAGCGGGGGAGCCTACGAGCAGTACTTC	TRBD2	TRBJ2-7	TRBV6-5	few
CASSFDPGQIYNSPLHF	TGTGCCAGCAGTTTCGATCCGGGACAAATCTATAATTCACCCCTCCACTTT	NA	TRBJ1-6	TRBV27	NA
CASRLDSSGEKLFF	TGTGCCAGCAGGTTGGACAGCTCGGGGGAAAAACTGTTTTTT	NA	TRBJ1-4	TRBV2	NA
CASSDRGTVDGYTF	TGTGCCAGCAGTGACCGCGGGACAGTTGATGGCTACACCTTC	TRBD1	TRBJ1-2	TRBV25-1	NA
CASSEMGDRGSGANVLTF	TGTGCCAGCAGTGAAATGGGGGACAGGGGGTCTGGGGCCAACGTCCTGACTTTC	TRBD1	TRBJ2-6	TRBV6-1	NA
CASSGRANEQFF	TGTGCCAGTAGTGGCAGGGCAAATGAGCAGTTCTTC	NA	TRBJ2-1	TRBV19	NA
CASSTGFPYEQYF	TGTGCCAGTAGTACAGGGTTTCCCTACGAGCAGTACTTC	NA	TRBJ2-7	TRBV19	NA
CASSQDWTRQRTNYGYTF	TGTGCCAGCAGCCAAGATTGGACCAGACAGAGGACTAACTATGGCTACACCTTC	NA	TRBJ1-2	TRBV4-2	NA
CASSPQTGGSIGQPQHF	TGTGCCAGCAGCCCTCAGACAGGCGGCTCAATAGGTCAGCCCCAGCATTTT	NA	TRBJ1-5	TRBV5-5	NA
CASSLLVREGNEQYF	TGTGCCAGCAGCCTCCTGGTCAGGGAGGGGAACGAGCAGTACTTC	TRBD2	TRBJ2-7	TRBV5-5	NA
CASSLGGIGGFEKLFF	TGCGCCAGCAGCTTGGGAGGTATCGGGGGTTTTGAAAAACTGTTTTTT	NA	TRBJ1-4	TRBV5-1	NA
CASSGGTEAFF	TGTGCCAGCAGCGGGGGCACTGAAGCTTTCTTT	NA	TRBJ1-1	TRBV28	NA
CASSLFGTGEDYGYTF	TGTGCCAGCAGTTTATTCGGGACAGGGGAAGACTATGGCTACACCTTC	TRBD1	TRBJ1-2	TRBV28	NA
CASSPPEGGRGEKLFF	TGTGCCAGCAGTCCGCCCGAAGGGGGCCGGGGGGAAAAACTGTTTTTT	TRBD1	TRBJ1-4	TRBV28	NA
CASSPTAGLAVYNEQFF	TGTGCCAGCAGCCCCACCGCGGGACTAGCGGTGTACAATGAGCAGTTCTTC	TRBD2	TRBJ2-1	TRBV28	NA
CASSSKYGDYPQETQYF	TGTGCCAGCAGCTCGAAATACGGGGACTATCCGCAAGAGACCCAGTACTTC	TRBD2	TRBJ2-5	TRBV11-2	few
CASSIDQGVGANVLTF	TGTGCCAGTAGTATAGATCAGGGGGTTGGGGCCAACGTCCTGACTTTC	TRBD1	TRBJ2-6	TRBV19	few
CATQGGWYLTEAFF	TGTGCCACACAAGGGGGCTGGTATTTGACTGAAGCTTTCTTT	TRBD1	TRBJ1-1	TRBV19	NA
CASTSGTGGGYTF	TGTGCCAGCACTTCAGGGACAGGGGGCGGCTACACCTTC	TRBD1	TRBJ1-2	TRBV2	NA
CASSSRTGGQETQYF	TGTGCCAGCAGCTCCCGGACAGGGGGACAAGAGACCCAGTACTTC	TRBD1	TRBJ2-5	TRBV7-8	once
CASRAQGSPFF	TGTGCCAGCAGGGCACAGGGGTCGCCTTTCTTT	TRBD1	TRBJ1-1	TRBV25-1	NA
CASSQGHSNQPQHF	TGTGCCAGCAGCCAAGGACATAGCAATCAGCCCCAGCATTTT	NA	TRBJ1-5	TRBV3-1/TRBV3-2	NA
CASSLGGGGAMDTQYF	TGTGCCAGTAGTCTGGGAGGCGGGGGGGCCATGGATACGCAGTATTTT	TRBD2	TRBJ2-3	TRBV19	NA
CASSPRTGGVFQPQHF	TGTGCCAGTAGTCCACGGACAGGAGGGGTGTTTCAGCCCCAGCATTTT	TRBD1	TRBJ1-5	TRBV19	NA
CASSEWSTGYEQYF	TGTGCCAGCAGTGAATGGAGCACAGGCTACGAGCAGTACTTC	NA	TRBJ2-7	TRBV2	NA
CATREPGETDTQYF	TGTGCCACCAGGGAGCCCGGGGAAACAGATACGCAGTATTTT	NA	TRBJ2-3	TRBV24-1	NA
CAIRDRSGNTIYF	TGTGCCATCAGGGACAGGTCCGGAAACACCATATATTTT	TRBD1	TRBJ1-3	TRBV10-3	NA
CASSSDRNTEAFF	TGTGCCAGCAGTTCCGACAGGAACACTGAAGCTTTCTTT	NA	TRBJ1-1	TRBV12-3/TRBV12-4	once
CSASPRVGVRLAEAFF	TGCAGTGCTAGTCCCAGGGTCGGTGTTCGTCTAGCTGAAGCTTTCTTT	NA	TRBJ1-1	TRBV20-1	NA